The rows below give T cell receptor beta chains drawn from one sample of a study of beta chain features in type 1 diabetes. Only in-frame clones appear in the TCRdb table, and some are missing; sequencing was by immunoSEQ multiplex PCR. The sample has 35,000 to 45,000 clones, 65% to 70% seen once. The sequenced sample was Tregs from blood. These receptor sequences come from a man younger than 45 with type 1 diabetes. Some clones in this sample may be carry-over from other donors' samples. CDR3s include the opening cysteine and the closing phenylalanine or tryptophan. The order of the fields is D gene, V gene, clone size, J gene, CDR3 DNA, CDR3 protein. The D gene is left open where the match is weak. The listing skips clone size in some rows; elsewhere it reads once, few, many or a size class.

.	TRBV20-1	.	TRBJ1-1	TGCAGTCCAAATCCGGGTACTGAAGCTTTCTTT	CSPNPGTEAFF
TRBD2	TRBV7-2	.	TRBJ2-5	TGTGCCAGCAGCTTAGCTACGGGGGGGCCTAAGACCCAGTACTTC	CASSLATGGPKTQYF
.	TRBV7-8	once	TRBJ2-7	TGTGCCAGCAGCTACTCGGTAGGGGATCCCTACGAGCAGTACTTC	CASSYSVGDPYEQYF
.	TRBV12-2	.	TRBJ1-2	TGTGCAAGTCGCCAAGGGGGACAGGAAGATGGCTACACCTTC	CASRQGGQEDGYTF
TRBD2	TRBV15	.	TRBJ2-5	TGTGCCACCAGCTTTCAACGGACTAGCGGGGGTGAGGCCCAGTACTTC	CATSFQRTSGGEAQYF
.	TRBV5-1	.	TRBJ1-1	TGCGCCAGCAGCTTGATGGTCGGGGGTGAAGCTTTCTTT	CASSLMVGGEAFF
TRBD2	TRBV5-1	.	TRBJ2-2	TGCGCCAGCAGCTTTTCGGACGGACGACTAGCGGGGGGGCGTAACGGGGAGCTGTTTTTT	CASSFSDGRLAGGRNGELFF
.	TRBV6-1	.	TRBJ1-5	TGTGCCAGCAGTGGCGACAATCAGCCCCAGCATTTT	CASSGDNQPQHF
TRBD2	TRBV9	few	TRBJ2-7	TGTGCCAGCAGCAGTAGCGGGGGTTACGAGCAGTACTTC	CASSSSGGYEQYF
.	TRBV2	.	TRBJ2-7	TGTGCCAGCAGGGTACAGGGCTACGAGCAGTACTTC	CASRVQGYEQYF
.	TRBV9	.	TRBJ1-1	TGTGCCAGCAGCGCCACAGGAAACACTGAAGCTTTCTTT	CASSATGNTEAFF
.	TRBV5-4	few	TRBJ1-1	TGTGCCAGCAGCTTGTCGGGGAATGCTTTCTTT	CASSLSGNAFF
TRBD1	TRBV2	few	TRBJ2-7	TGTGCCAGCAGAGGGCCGGGACAGACGGACGAGCAGTACTTC	CASRGPGQTDEQYF
.	TRBV7-9	few	TRBJ2-3	TGTGCCTCGAAGCTGACTAGCACAGATACGCAGTATTTT	CASKLTSTDTQYF
.	TRBV19	.	TRBJ1-3	TGTGCCAGTACCGGAAGGGGCTTCGGAAACACCATATATTTT	CASTGRGFGNTIYF
TRBD2	TRBV9	.	TRBJ2-1	TGTGCCAGCAGCGACGACGGGGGGGCAAGAGACGAGCAGTTCTTC	CASSDDGGARDEQFF
TRBD1	TRBV28	.	TRBJ1-1	TGTGCCAGCAGTCTATCCGGGACAGGGATTAACACTGAAGCTTTCTTT	CASSLSGTGINTEAFF
.	TRBV7-8	.	TRBJ2-7	TGTGCCAGCAGCTTAGCGGGGGGCTACGAGCAGTACTTC	CASSLAGGYEQYF
TRBD2	TRBV10-3	few	TRBJ2-3	TGTGCCATCAGTAGAACTAGCGGGACGGCCGATACGCAGTATTTT	CAISRTSGTADTQYF
.	TRBV5-1	.	TRBJ2-7	TGCGCCAGCAGCTTGATGGCGGGCTACGAGCAGTACTTC	CASSLMAGYEQYF
.	TRBV6-5	.	TRBJ2-2	TGTGCCAGCAGTTTCGCAGGGTTCCGGGAGCTGTTTTTT	CASSFAGFRELFF
TRBD1	TRBV6-1	.	TRBJ2-1	TGTGCCAGCAGGGACACAGGGGGGTCCGGAGAGCAGTTCTTC	CASRDTGGSGEQFF
.	TRBV5-1	.	TRBJ2-3	TGCGCCAGCAGCTTGGAACAGGCCACAGATACGCAGTATTTT	CASSLEQATDTQYF